This record looks at one T cell receptor (beta chain) sequence and its context. What this receptor recognizes is not known. No clone much larger than this one lies a single base away; base qualities are absent. The trial excluded patients who had a history of autoimmune disease or were on systemic immunosuppression. Peripheral blood for TCR sequencing was drawn from every dose cohort at baseline, at cycle 4 day 1 and at cycle 7 day 1. Samples came from an open-label, multicenter, first-in-human phase I dose-escalation trial of ivuxolimab. Adults with locally advanced or metastatic melanoma, renal cell, hepatocellular, or head and neck squamous cell carcinoma were enrolled in the trial. Before TCR sequencing, CD4+ and CD8+ T cells were separately sorted from peripheral blood. The sample comes from a study of OX40 agonist ivuxolimab in advanced cancers. For the wider study: Ivuxolimab, which targeted the costimulatory receptor OX40 (CD134), was an agonistic, fully human IgG2 monoclonal antibody. Intravenous ivuxolimab was administered to patients every 2 weeks at six dose levels: 0.01, 0.1, 0.3, 1.5, 3 and 10 mg/kg. The paper covers the monotherapy dose-escalation part of the phase I ivuxolimab trial, which included N ≈ 57 patients. The dose-escalation cohort was about 87% male with a mean age of 60 years, ranging from roughly 23 to 90. Three dose-escalation patients achieved partial responses, one with hepatocellular carcinoma and two with cutaneous melanoma. Peripheral TCRbeta sequencing aimed to test whether ivuxolimab altered TCR sequence diversity and caused clonal T-cell expansion. Among the 50 to 55 dose-escalation patients, 19 had hepatocellular carcinoma, roughly 15 melanoma, 9 renal cell carcinoma and 9 head and neck cancer. Patients were allowed to have had prior anti-PD-1, anti-PD-L1 or anti-CTLA-4 therapy, and around 37% of the dose-escalation patients had previously received checkpoint inhibitors. Summary of the overall study and its limitations: In partial responders in the 0.1-3.0 mg/kg groups, normalized peripheral clonal expansion was found to be among the lowest, especially among CD8+ T cells. Low levels of normalized T-cell clonal expansion were also seen in some patients who did not respond. The antigen specificity of the peripheral T cells that underwent clonal expansion was not determined. At doses from 0.1 to 3.0 mg/kg, clonal expansion was seen in both CD4+ and CD8+ blood T cells between baseline and week 6. After ivuxolimab, CD8+ T cells had more expanded clones than CD4+ T cells on average.

For sequencing of the TCRbeta CDR3 region, genomic DNA was extracted from the sorted cells. TCRbeta CDR3 regions were sequenced using the immunoSEQ Assay. Not all clones reach the TCRdb copy of this immuneACCESS table, which keeps in-frame sequences only. Checked studies attribute under half of the gap to unresolved V genes and leave the rest unexplained. Within this sample are 65,000 to 80,000 clones, with more than 85% of them counted one time only. The ten largest clones capture around 5.9% of the sample. V loses 4 bases, J loses 3 bases, and the germline ends lie 7 bases apart. Reading from cysteine to phenylalanine, the CDR3 counts 12 amino acids. Only CDR3 DNA is held: 36 bases, read in frame from base 1. The germline V gene (reference sequence) yields SEHNR for CDR1 and FQNEAQ for CDR2.

This sample comprised CD4+ or CD8+ T cells sorted from blood, obtained in a trial of the OX40 agonist ivuxolimab. The receptor was derived from an adult with an advanced solid tumor such as melanoma, head and neck, liver or kidney cancer. The chain is encoded by TRBV7-9 joined to TRBJ2-7, with no confident D gene call. The DNA reads TGTGCCAGCAGCTCGGATCTCTACGAGCAGTACTTC. Translation gives CASSSDLYEQYF. Outside the CDR3, residues come from the reference TRBV7-9 and TRBJ2-7 proteins, so the full variable domain is: DTGVSQNPRHKITKRGQNVTFRCDPISEHNRLYWYRQTLGQGPEFLTYFQNEAQLEKSRLLSDRFSAERPKGSFSTLEIQRTEQGDSAMYLCASSSDLYEQYFGPGTRLTVT.